This T cell receptor beta chain was recovered during a study of follicular helper T cells after annual influenza vaccination. This sample's time point: 2015-2016 season, pre-vaccination. V trimming: 4 bases; J trimming: 4 bases; junction bases outside the gene matches: 8. This CDR3 region has 16 residues. Germline V gives CDR1 SGHTS, CDR2 YDEGEE. Produced via immunoSEQ multiplex PCR; TCRdb's table is partial and in-frame only. The repertoire has roughly 10,000 clones, roughly 80% of them found once; the top ten carry more than 3.5%. This chain joins TRBV5-8 and TRBJ2-4, with TRBD2 identical over 10 bases. The sample in question was CXCR5+ CD38- circulating T follicular helper cells from blood, obtained on the day of influenza vaccination. Described subset: circulating Tfh, non-naive CD4+CXCR5+PD-1+ (ICOS+CD38+ or ICOS-CD38-). This receptor was obtained from an adult who received the influenza vaccine. The CDR3 bases are TGTGCCAGCAGCCAGGGGAGCGGGGGGGGAAAAAACATTCAGTACTTC. Its protein is CASSQGSGGGKNIQYF.